Presented here are 25 T cell receptor beta chains from one specimen sequenced in a study of identical twins. Via MiXCR, TCRdb re-called the 5' RACE reads, giving one row per CDR3 protein. Among 210,000 or so distinct CDR3 sequences listed, approximately 15% were seen once. The same sample was also studied in work on T cells expressing NK-cell markers.

What was sequenced was CD8+ T cells sorted from blood. The receptors shown here come from a young woman in good health.

This chain links TRBV13 with TRBJ2-7; 7 bases map to TRBD1. The ends lost 5 bases at V and 2 bases at J; junction bases unmatched: 6. This CDR3 is built from 14 residues. Germline V gives CDR1 PRHDT, CDR2 FYEKMQ (reference sequence). CDR3 loop: CASSVTGRTYEQYF. The CDR3 DNA follows: TGTGCCAGCAGCGTGACAGGGCGCACCTACGAGCAGTACTTC.

This clonotype was detected ten times or more. The V gene is TRBV3-1, the J gene TRBJ2-3; a weak D match, TRBD2 (6 bases). Trimming took off 4 bases at V and 4 bases at J, with 15 bases between the two ends. The CDR3 runs 15 residues. CDR1 LGHDT and CDR2 YNNKEL come from the germline V gene (reference sequence). CDR3 nucleotides: TGTGCCAGCAGCCCCTTTGCAGCGGGTTCAGATACGCAGTATTTT. Encoded protein: CASSPFAAGSDTQYF.

In its sample, this clonotype was seen a few times. The chain links TRBV20-1 to TRBJ2-1, with 9 nucleotides matching TRBD2. Germline values: CDR1 DFQATT, CDR2 SNEGSKA (reference sequence). This CDR3 comprises 15 residues. V dropped 3 bases and J dropped 5; count of bases not matched to a gene: 8. This chain's CDR3 is CSARYSGRTNNEQFF. Written as DNA, the CDR3 is TGCAGTGCTAGGTATAGCGGGAGAACTAACAATGAGCAGTTCTTC.

This clonotype was counted ten times or more. The J gene is TRBJ1-4, the V gene TRBV19, with D perhaps TRBD1 (6 bases). Trimming took 6 bases from V and 11 from J, leaving 13 bases between them. CDR1 and CDR2 (germline): LNHDA, SQIVND (reference sequence). CDR3 length: 12 amino acids. The CDR3 region is CASSPDQGKLFF. The CDR3 DNA sequence: TGTGCCAGTAGCCCCGACCAGGGGAAACTGTTTTTT. Combining the CDR3 with reference TRBV19 and TRBJ1-4 gives the whole variable domain DGGITQSPKYLFRKEGQNVTLSCEQNLNHDAMYWYRQDPGQGLRLIYYSQIVNDFQKGDIAEGYSVSREKKESFPLTVTSAQKNPTAFYLCASSPDQGKLFFGSGTQLSVL.

This chain connects TRBV4-3 to TRBJ2-7, with D possibly being TRBD1 (5 bases). Germline lookup yields CDR1 LGHNA and CDR2 YSLEER. The V end was cut by 1 base, the J end by 7 bases, with 17 bases between. The CDR3 totals 15 residues. This CDR3 is CASSQGRGGVWEQYF. The CDR3 bases are TGCGCCAGCAGCCAAGGAAGGGGCGGCGTGTGGGAGCAGTACTTC.

This clonotype was counted between two and nine times. This chain connects TRBV20-1 to TRBJ2-1, with D uncertain. The germline gives CDR1 DFQATT, CDR2 SNEGSKA (reference sequence). V was cut by 6 bases and J by 4 bases, with 10 bases left in between. This CDR3 region has 12 residues. The CDR3: CSATDLYNEQFF. For the CDR3, the DNA is TGCAGTGCGACCGACTTGTACAATGAGCAGTTCTTC.

The chain links TRBV7-9 to TRBJ1-1; weak D call: TRBD1 (5 bases). The CDR3 is 13 residues long. Per the germline V gene, CDR1 is SEHNR and CDR2 is FQNEAQ (reference sequence). V gave up 6 bases and J gave up 3 bases, with 11 bases separating them. CDR3 in amino acids: CASRSEGDTEAFF. Written as DNA, the CDR3 is TGTGCCAGCAGATCCGAAGGGGACACTGAAGCTTTCTTT.

J is TRBJ2-2 and V is TRBV6-5; D is unresolved. V was trimmed by 2 bases and J by 0 bases, leaving 13 bases between them. This CDR3 spans 17 amino acids. The germline CDR1 and CDR2 sequences are MNHEY and SVGAGI. The CDR3 coding sequence is TGTGCCAGCAGTTACGTCCAGCCGTACGCGAACACCGGGGAGCTGTTTTTT. This codes for CASSYVQPYANTGELFF.

The V gene is TRBV29-1, the J gene TRBJ2-3; perhaps TRBD2 as D (6 bases). Germline V gives CDR1 SQVTM, CDR2 ANQGSEA. Trimming shortened V by 5 bases and J by 0 bases, and 18 bases separated the two germline ends. This CDR3 is built from 16 residues. The CDR3 sequence is CSVRVGLASSTDTQYF. DNA for the CDR3: TGCAGCGTTCGGGTGGGTCTAGCGAGCAGCACAGATACGCAGTATTTT.

This clonotype was observed a few times. The CDR3 end shows no conserved phenylalanine or tryptophan, and so a read error is likely. The chain links TRBV9 to TRBJ2-5, with D possibly being TRBD2 (5 bases). Germline V gene sequence: CDR1 SGDLS, CDR2 YYNGEE. This CDR3 contains 15 residues. V dropped 1 base and J dropped 2 bases, with 12 bases sitting between them. CDR3 in amino acids: CASSVSSGVQETQYL. The CDR3 DNA reads TGTGCCAGCAGCGTATCCAGCGGAGTACAAGAGACCCAGTACCTC.

This clonotype has a handful of counts. The chain couples TRBV20-1 to TRBJ2-7; perhaps TRBD1 as D (6 bases). Between the trimmed V and J ends, which lost 0 bases and 2 bases, there was a span of 8 bases. Germline V gene sequence: CDR1 DFQATT, CDR2 SNEGSKA (reference sequence). This CDR3 spans 13 amino acids. The CDR3 sequence: CSARDRGTYEQYF. CDR3 nucleotide sequence: TGCAGTGCTAGAGACAGGGGTACCTACGAGCAGTACTTC.

The rearrangement joins TRBV6-5 to TRBJ2-2; TRBD2 is a possible D gene (5 bases). Per germline, CDR1 MNHEY and CDR2 SVGAGI. The CDR3 has 15 amino acids. V was trimmed by 2 bases and J by 4 bases, leaving 11 bases between them. CDR3 bases: TGTGCCAGCAGTTACGGGCCGGCGGGCACCGGGGAGCTGTTTTTT. Protein sequence: CASSYGPAGTGELFF.

In its sample, this clonotype was seen a few times. The rearrangement links TRBV6-2 or TRBV6-3 to TRBJ2-1, with TRBD2 matching over 10 bases. The CDR3 covers 16 residues. From germline, CDR1 is MNHEY and CDR2 SVGEGT. The V gene end was trimmed by 5 bases and the J gene end by 9 bases; junction bases not matched to a gene: 13. Written as DNA, the CDR3 is TGTGCCAGCAGTGCCGGACTAGCGGCAAGAGGTGGTGAGCAGTTCTTC. It specifies CASSAGLAARGGEQFF.

The J gene is TRBJ2-3, the V gene TRBV7-9, with 9 bases identical to TRBD1. This CDR3 spans 16 amino acids. Germline trimming cut 3 bases from V and 0 bases from J; bases unmatched to any gene: 4. The germline gives CDR1 SEHNR, CDR2 FQNEAQ (reference sequence). In DNA, the CDR3 is TGTGCCAGCAGCTTCGCGACAGGGGGGAGCACAGATACGCAGTATTTT. Its translation: CASSFATGGSTDTQYF. Looking up the rest from reference TRBV7-9 and TRBJ2-3 gives the full variable domain: DTGVSQNPRHKITKRGQNVTFRCDPISEHNRLYWYRQTLGQGPEFLTYFQNEAQLEKSRLLSDRFSAERPKGSFSTLEIQRTEQGDSAMYLCASSFATGGSTDTQYFGPGTRLTVL.

This clonotype was detected only a few times. V and J are TRBV11-2 and TRBJ1-4; D is ambiguous. This CDR3 is built from 15 residues. Trimming pared 1 base from V and 8 bases from J, leaving 14 bases between. The germline gives CDR1 SGHAT, CDR2 FQNNGV. CDR3 region: CASSLVAGEGEKLFF. The CDR3 nucleotides read TGTGCCAGCAGCTTAGTAGCCGGGGAGGGAGAAAAACTGTTTTTT. The whole variable domain, remainder taken from reference TRBV11-2 and TRBJ1-4, is EAGVAQSPRYKIIEKRQSVAFWCNPISGHATLYWYQQILGQGPKLLIQFQNNGVVDDSQLPKDRFSAERLKGVDSTLKIQPAKLEDSAVYLCASSLVAGEGEKLFFGSGTQLSVL.

A few counts support this clonotype. The junction shows a germline mismatch at one end, possibly a read error. The genes are TRBV5-1 and TRBJ2-1; 15 positions match TRBD2. The CDR3 is made up of 19 amino acids. The germline V gene encodes CDR1 SGHRS and CDR2 YFSETQ. CDR3 loop: CASRLDTRGLAGGSYEQFF. CDR3 in DNA: TGCGCCAGCAGATTGGACACAAGGGGACTAGCGGGGGGTAGCTATGAGCAGTTCTTC.

V is TRBV20-1 and J is TRBJ2-3, with D perhaps being TRBD1 or TRBD2 (5 bases each). This CDR3 comprises 13 residues. Trimming shortened V by 6 bases and J by 3 bases, and 13 bases separated the two germline ends. CDR1 and CDR2 from the germline V gene are DFQATT and SNEGSKA (reference sequence). The CDR3: CSAPYGATDTQYF. For the CDR3, the DNA is TGCAGTGCCCCCTACGGGGCAACAGATACGCAGTATTTT.

The chain joins TRBV12-3 or TRBV12-4 to TRBJ1-1; TRBD1 matches at 7 bases. J gave up 4 bases and V 4 bases, and 3 bases lay outside the gene matches. The CDR3 extends over 13 amino acids. The CDR3 loop is CASSSRQGTEAFF. CDR3 DNA: TGTGCCAGCAGTTCCCGACAGGGCACTGAAGCTTTCTTT.

The CDR3 bases are TGTGCCAGCAGCGCGGGACAGGGGGCGCCCAATGAGCAGTTCTTC. Protein product: CASSAGQGAPNEQFF. This rearrangement joins TRBV5-6 to TRBJ2-1; 12 bases line up with TRBD1. Germline V gives CDR1 SGHDT, CDR2 YYEEEE. This CDR3 is built from 15 residues. Trimming removed 4 bases from V and 6 bases from J; junction bases left unmatched: 5.

This clonotype was found a few times. This chain joins TRBV3-1 and TRBJ2-5; possibly TRBD1 for D (5 bases). CDR3 length equals 14 residues. Germline assignment: CDR1 LGHDT and CDR2 YNNKEL (reference sequence). Trimming removed 0 bases from V and 4 bases from J, with 9 bases in between. CDR3 loop: CASSQENRRETQYF. The CDR3 coding sequence is TGTGCCAGCAGCCAAGAGAACAGGAGAGAGACCCAGTACTTC.

V usage is TRBV3-1 and J usage is TRBJ2-3, with 9 bases matching TRBD1. The CDR3 is 16 residues long. The junction had 5 bases not matched to a gene; V was cut back by 1 base and J by 3 bases. Germline V gene data show CDR1 as LGHDT and CDR2 as YNNKEL (reference sequence). CDR3 protein: CASSQVQGAGTDTQYF. In nucleotides, the CDR3 is TGTGCCAGCAGCCAAGTACAGGGGGCCGGGACAGATACGCAGTATTTT.

The V and J genes are TRBV14 and TRBJ2-3; the D gene is possibly TRBD2 (6 bases). The ends were cut back, 0 bases at V and 6 bases at J, with 13 bases in the middle. The CDR3 runs to 15 residues. Per the germline V gene, CDR1 is SGHDN and CDR2 is FVKESK. The CDR3 bases are TGTGCCAGCAGCCAAGACAGGCGTGGAGGGGATACGCAGTATTTT. Its translation: CASSQDRRGGDTQYF.

Only a few counts were recorded for this clonotype. CDR3 sequence reads: CASSQDQLGTALAKNIQYF. The CDR3 bases are TGCGCCAGCAGCCAAGACCAGCTAGGGACCGCCCTAGCCAAAAACATTCAGTACTTC. The rearrangement links TRBV4-3 to TRBJ2-4, with D perhaps being TRBD1 or TRBD2 (5 bases each). Trimming removed 0 bases from V and 0 bases from J, with 18 bases in between. The V gene's germline CDR1 is LGHNA and CDR2 YSLEER. The CDR3 consists of 19 residues.

This clonotype was found a few times. This chain joins TRBV2 and TRBJ2-7; D is ambiguous. Germline V gene lookup returns CDR1 SNHLY and CDR2 FYNNEI. The V and J ends lost 3 bases and 9 bases respectively, with 0 bases between them. The CDR3 consists of 8 residues. This chain's CDR3 is CASSEQYF. CDR3 bases: TGTGCCAGCAGTGAGCAGTACTTC. Based on the CDR3 plus reference TRBV2 and TRBJ2-7, the full variable domain is EPEVTQTPSHQVTQMGQEVILRCVPISNHLYFYWYRQILGQKVEFLVSFYNNEISEKSEIFDDQFSVERPDGSNFTLKIRSTKLEDSAMYFCASSEQYFGPGTRLTVT.

In this sample, this clonotype turned up once. The rearrangement links TRBV7-6 to TRBJ1-2; 8 bases agree with TRBD1. The CDR3 is 23 residues long. CDR1 and CDR2 from the germline V gene are SGHVS and FNYEAQ. The V segment lost 2 bases and the J segment 4 bases; nucleotides outside the gene matches: 30. Here the CDR3 DNA reads TGTGCCAGCAGCTTATCCCCGATTCGATCCCGGAAAACAGGGGGAATCTCCCTCTATGGCTACACCTTC. It is translated as CASSLSPIRSRKTGGISLYGYTF. The variable domain in full, with the rest retrieved from reference TRBV7-6 and TRBJ1-2, is GAGVSQSPRYKVTKRGQDVALRCDPISGHVSLYWYRQALGQGPEFLTYFNYEAQQDKSGLPNDRFSAERPEGSISTLTIQRTEQRDSAMYRCASSLSPIRSRKTGGISLYGYTFGSGTRLTVV.